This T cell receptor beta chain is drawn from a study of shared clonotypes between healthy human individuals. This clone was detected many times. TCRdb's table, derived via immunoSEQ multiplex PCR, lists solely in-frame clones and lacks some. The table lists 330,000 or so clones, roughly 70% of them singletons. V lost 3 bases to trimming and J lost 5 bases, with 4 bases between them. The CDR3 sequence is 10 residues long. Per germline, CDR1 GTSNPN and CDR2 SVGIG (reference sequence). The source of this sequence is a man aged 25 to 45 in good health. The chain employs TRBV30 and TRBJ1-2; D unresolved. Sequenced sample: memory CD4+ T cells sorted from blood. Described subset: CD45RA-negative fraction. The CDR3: CAWSQYGYTF. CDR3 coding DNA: TGTGCCTGGAGCCAGTATGGCTACACCTTC.